The T cell receptor (beta chain) described here comes from a study of OX40 agonist ivuxolimab in advanced cancers. The CDR3 totals 14 residues. V lost 0 bases, J lost 5 bases, and 4 bases stayed unmatched. Germline V lookup: CDR1 SGDLS, CDR2 YYNGEE. Here immunoSEQ multiplex PCR was the method, and the copy in TCRdb shows in-frame clones only, minus some. The table records 65,000 to 80,000 clones, 91% of them present only once. The source was CD4+ or CD8+ T cells sorted from blood, collected in a trial of the OX40 agonist ivuxolimab. This receptor was identified in an adult with an advanced solid tumor such as melanoma, head and neck, liver or kidney cancer. The chain has TRBV9 and TRBJ1-2; TRBD1 matches 7 bases. This CDR3 reads CASSVGTGHYGYTF. In DNA form, the CDR3 reads TGTGCCAGCAGCGTAGGGACAGGACATTATGGCTACACCTTC.